A single T cell receptor (beta chain) is shown here with its context. Its antigen has not been determined. No qualities accompany the bases; no much larger clone lies one base away. According to the study, the label for this sample's time point signals: patch test 3, about 24 weeks after DPC sensitization. The treatment or condition tag for this specimen amounts to: therapeutic diphenylcyclopropenone sensitization with weekly scalp DPC. At every patch-test visit, the blood draw took place before the patch test was put on. To be eligible, patients had to be aged 18 to 70, diagnosed with alopecia and judged suitable for DPC therapy, while pregnant patients were excluded. Total RNA was extracted from unfractionated whole blood that had been collected in Tempus Blood RNA tubes. The library was made by RACE. The instrument was a NextSeq 500. During library preparation, unique molecular identifiers were attached to individual cDNA molecules so that TCRs could be counted in a quantitative, reproducible way. From each blood RNA sample, both TCR alpha and TCR beta chains were sequenced. From the authors' description of their analysis: Samples had a median of about 96,000 TCRs, with a range from roughly 23,224 to 700,000. V, J and CDR3 annotation of the TCR reads was performed with the Decombinator software suite. To make PS versus PT1 abundance plots, every sample was subsampled to the same number of TCRs (28,000). Expanded TCRs were defined as absent before sensitization and observed at least eight times at the 2-week time point. In TCRdb, the public reads were trimmed at Q25 with fastp and aligned with MiXCR, with productive beta chains retained. Entries are consolidated by CDR3 protein sequence, retaining the most common genes and DNA. These V and J calls originate from TCRdb's pipeline instead of the authors' own analysis. Recorded for this sample are about 84,000 distinct CDR3 sequences; 10% to 14% of them occurred a single time. The top ten constitute approximately 3.7% of the sample.

CDR3 length: 12 amino acids, cysteine to phenylalanine. The only DNA kept is the CDR3, 36 bases in frame from the first base. Deletion took 2 bases off V and 14 bases off J, with a span of 15 bases between the germline ends. From a lookup of the germline V gene (reference sequence), CDR1 and CDR2 are SEHNR and FQNEAQ. The data stem from a study of human T cells and chemical hapten exposure (dated by TCRdb to the early 2020s). Background on the whole study: For sensitization, 2% DPC in acetone was applied to an approximately 2 cm by approximately 2 cm area of upper inner arm skin. Peripheral blood TCR repertoire changes were tracked in vivo in alopecia patients during primary and secondary sensitization to the hapten diphenylcyclopropenone (DPC). Weekly therapeutic DPC doses were additionally applied to the scalp of patients throughout the approximately 23-week study period. Patient blood was sampled pre-sensitization (week 0) and at 2, 6 and about 24 weeks after DPC sensitization. Most of the patients in the cohort were female, and the cohort covered alopecia areata with under or over 50% scalp involvement, alopecia totalis and alopecia universalis. Libraries were pooled for sequencing, and variation in per-sample TCR yields was attributed mainly to small differences in library volumes within the pool. Twenty-nine alopecia patients gave blood for TCR sequencing at one to four time points (pre-sensitization, 2, 6 and 24 weeks). Patch tests used Finn chambers with 0.01% DPC on the upper back, scored after 6 days by International Contact Dermatitis Research Group standards. General study outcomes and caveats: Because every patient had alopecia, a presumed autoimmune disease, the patients' immune response might differ from that of healthy individuals. Repeated subsampling changed both the strength of the expansion versus patch-test correlation and the threshold at which that correlation became significant. Patch test score was positively correlated with the number of PT1 expanded TCRs, with significance at thresholds 8, 16 and 32 but not at 4. DPC sensitization did not change the number of TCRs with a frequency above 1 in 1000, and there was no evidence of changes in global repertoire structure. Compared with pre-sensitization or healthy control sets, expanded TCRs formed significantly more large CDR3 similarity clusters, which is consistent with antigen-driven responses.

Sequences were derived from whole blood, sampled in connection with sensitization to the hapten diphenylcyclopropenone (DPC). The TCR originated in a woman aged 45-59 years with alopecia areata. Some clones in this sample may be carry-over from other donors' samples. Recombination joined TRBV7-9 with TRBJ1-1, and TRBD1 may be the D gene, going by 6 matching bases. CDR3 sequence: CASSLPGQGDFF. The DNA reads TGTGCCAGCAGCTTACCGGGACAAGGGGACTTCTTT.